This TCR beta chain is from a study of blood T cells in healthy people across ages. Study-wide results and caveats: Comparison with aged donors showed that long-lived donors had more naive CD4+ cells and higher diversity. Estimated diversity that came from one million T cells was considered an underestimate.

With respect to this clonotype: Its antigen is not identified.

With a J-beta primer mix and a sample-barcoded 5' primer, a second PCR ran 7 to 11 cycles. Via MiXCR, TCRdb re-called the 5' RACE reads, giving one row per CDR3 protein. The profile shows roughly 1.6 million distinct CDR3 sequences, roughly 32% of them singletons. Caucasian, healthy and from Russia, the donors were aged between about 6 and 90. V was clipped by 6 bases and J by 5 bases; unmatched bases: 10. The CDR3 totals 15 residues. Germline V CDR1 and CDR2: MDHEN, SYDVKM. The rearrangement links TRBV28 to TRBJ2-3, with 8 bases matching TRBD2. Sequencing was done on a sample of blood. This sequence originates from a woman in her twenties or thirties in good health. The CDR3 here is CASRDSGGPEDTQYF. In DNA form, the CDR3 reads TGTGCCAGCAGAGACTCGGGAGGGCCCGAAGATACGCAGTATTTT.